This T cell receptor (beta chain) stems from a study of identical twins. Findings of the study overall: Models predicted too little out-of-frame TCR alpha sharing in monozygotic twins. The presence of invariant MAIT and iNKT cells could partly confound analyses of zero-insertion sequences.

TCRdb redid the calling of the 5' RACE reads with MiXCR, one entry per CDR3 protein. The sample contains about 240,000 distinct CDR3 sequences, approximately 6.8% of which appear only once. Of note for this clonotype: Antigen: not known.

The germline V gene encodes CDR1 SQVTM and CDR2 ANQGSEA. This CDR3 is built from 11 residues. Trimming removed 4 bases at V and 4 bases at J, with 4 bases between. The same sample was also studied in work on yellow fever vaccine responses in identical twins.

The sequence came from a woman in her late teens or twenties in good health. The sample taken for sequencing was CD8+ T cells sorted from blood. The chain combines TRBV29-1 with TRBJ2-2, with no clear D. The CDR3 coding sequence is TGCAGCGTTGTTGGCACCGGGGAGCTGTTTTTT. Residues: CSVVGTGELFF.